These 20 T cell receptor beta chains were sequenced from one sample in a study of T cells after yellow fever vaccination. TCRdb processed the 5' RACE reads anew with MiXCR; each CDR3 protein has one entry. This sample yields 250,000 or so distinct CDR3 sequences, of which about 3.7% are seen a single time; roughly a fifth belongs to the top ten. Here the sequenced sample was PBMCs, taken 15 days after the yellow fever booster vaccination. These receptors all come from a man between 18 and 29 years old who received the YFV17D yellow fever vaccine.

This clonotype was found a few times. CDR3 in amino acids: CASSYGQSSGNTIYF. CDR3 DNA: TGTGCCAGCAGTTACGGGCAAAGCTCTGGAAACACCATATATTTT. The genes are TRBV6-6 and TRBJ1-3; no clear D gene. CDR3 size: 15 residues. The V gene's germline CDR1 is MNHNY and CDR2 SVGAGI (reference sequence). The ends were cut back, 2 bases at V and 0 bases at J, with 8 bases in the middle.

The table lists this clonotype with many counts. CDR3 residues: CASSLVQIQGYNEQFF. The DNA for the CDR3 is TGTGCCAGCAGCTTAGTTCAGATTCAAGGATACAATGAGCAGTTCTTC. The chain joins TRBV7-9 to TRBJ2-1; D gene uncertain. CDR1 and CDR2 from the germline V gene are SEHNR and FQNEAQ (reference sequence). The CDR3 has 16 amino acids. Trimming stripped 1 base from V and 4 bases from J, with 14 bases between.

Turning to this clonotype: A single base separates this from a much larger clone, so it may be a read error. V is TRBV20-1 and J is TRBJ2-7; 8 positions match TRBD2. The CDR3 loop spans 13 amino acids. Germline trimming cut 3 bases from V and 6 bases from J; bases unmatched to any gene: 7. CDR1 DFQATT and CDR2 SNEGSKA come from the germline V gene (reference sequence). The CDR3 DNA reads as TGCAGTGCTAGTATCGCTAGCGGGTTCGAGCAGTACGTC. The encoded protein is CSASIASGFEQYV.

This clonotype has at least ten counts. V usage is TRBV20-1 and J usage is TRBJ2-7, with D uncertain. The CDR3 sequence is 14 residues long. The V and J ends lost 1 base and 2 bases respectively, with 12 bases between them. The V gene's germline CDR1 is DFQATT and CDR2 SNEGSKA (reference sequence). CDR3 loop: CSARVGPGAYEQYF. Written as DNA, the CDR3 is TGCAGTGCTAGAGTTGGGCCGGGCGCCTACGAGCAGTACTTC.

This clonotype was recorded many times. The rearrangement joins TRBV14 to TRBJ1-1; 8 bases align to TRBD1. The junction had 8 bases not matched to a gene; V was cut back by 1 base and J by 1 base. The length of the CDR3 is 17 residues. In germline, CDR1 is SGHDN, CDR2 FVKESK. CDR3 nucleotides: TGTGCCAGCAGCCAAGTCGGGACAGGAGGAAAGAACACTGAAGCTTTCTTT. Protein sequence: CASSQVGTGGKNTEAFF.

This clonotype was detected many times. This chain links TRBV4-1 with TRBJ2-7, with D possibly matching TRBD2 (6 bases). Germline V CDR1 and CDR2: MGHRA, YSYEKL. The CDR3 has 13 amino acids. The V and J ends lost 3 bases and 7 bases respectively, with 13 bases between them. This chain's CDR3 is CASSHGGSGEQYF. The CDR3 coding sequence is TGCGCCAGCAGCCATGGGGGGTCGGGGGAGCAGTACTTC.

This clonotype has at least ten counts. The chain couples TRBV23-1 to TRBJ2-5; D could derive from TRBD1 or TRBD2 (5 bases each). TRBV23-1 is an open reading frame, and its role is uncertain. V was trimmed by 4 bases and J by 1 base, leaving 16 bases between them. CDR3 length: 16 residues. The CDR3 region has the DNA TGCGCCAGCAGTCCGATGACCGGGGCTATCCAAGAGACCCAGTACTTC. This encodes CASSPMTGAIQETQYF.

The sample holds many counts of this clonotype. J is TRBJ2-1 and V is TRBV4-3, with TRBD2 as a possible D gene (5 bases). V was pared by 7 bases and J by 0 bases, with 16 bases between. CDR1 LGHNA and CDR2 YSLEER come from the germline V gene. This CDR3 contains 16 residues. Written as DNA, the CDR3 is TGCGCCAGCACCCCCACGGCGGGTAGCTCCTACAATGAGCAGTTCTTC. Amino acids: CASTPTAGSSYNEQFF.

In its sample, this clonotype was seen many times. The CDR3 here is CSARSPGTGLYEQYV. In nucleotides, the CDR3 is TGCAGTGCTAGATCCCCCGGGACAGGGTTATACGAGCAGTACGTC. V usage is TRBV20-1 and J usage is TRBJ2-7; 9 bases are a match to TRBD1. With 2 bases clipped from V and 4 bases from J, the junction kept 9 bases outside the gene matches. CDR1 is DFQATT and CDR2 is SNEGSKA in the germline V gene (reference sequence). This CDR3 has 15 amino acids.

This clonotype was detected ten times or more. V usage is TRBV9 and J usage is TRBJ2-1; tentatively, D is TRBD2 (6 bases). This CDR3 has 13 amino acids. Germline V gives CDR1 SGDLS, CDR2 YYNGEE. Deletions cut 2 bases from V and 12 bases from J, with 15 bases between. DNA for the CDR3: TGTGCCAGCAGCGTCGGCGGAGGGCTAGGGCAGTTCTTC. It specifies CASSVGGGLGQFF.

In its sample, this clonotype was seen many times. J is TRBJ2-7 and V is TRBV5-6; D ambiguous. V was clipped by 0 bases and J by 0 bases, with 7 bases between them. CDR1 is SGHDT, CDR2 YYEEEE, per germline. The CDR3 is 14 amino acids. The CDR3 bases are TGTGCCAGCAGCTTGGGTCCAAGCTCCTACGAGCAGTACGTC. As protein: CASSLGPSSYEQYV.

This clonotype occurred many times. This chain uses TRBV7-2 with TRBJ2-3, with 10 bases matching TRBD2. The junction had 13 bases not matched to a gene; V was cut back by 7 bases and J by 3 bases. The CDR3 has 17 residues. CDR1 is SGHTA and CDR2 is FQGNSA in the germline V gene. Here the CDR3 DNA reads TGTGCCAGCACACTAGCGGGGACTCCAACAAAGACAGATACGCAGTATTTT. This sequence encodes CASTLAGTPTKTDTQYF.

Ten or more counts support this clonotype. The gene calls are TRBV6-2 or TRBV6-3 and TRBJ2-1; no firm D call. CDR3 length equals 14 residues. Germline CDR1 and CDR2: MNHEY and SVGEGT. V was pared by 2 bases and J by 4 bases, with 9 bases between. The CDR3 region is CASSYVLEYNEQFF. The CDR3 DNA sequence: TGTGCCAGCAGTTACGTCCTAGAATACAATGAGCAGTTCTTC.

This clonotype was observed many times. The chain joins TRBV27 to TRBJ1-1, with unresolved D. Germline lookup yields CDR1 MNHEY and CDR2 SMNVEV (reference sequence). Trimming pared 6 bases from V and 0 bases from J, leaving 14 bases between. The CDR3 extends over 15 amino acids. The chain's CDR3 is CASSRRANMNTEAFF. In DNA form, the CDR3 reads TGTGCCAGCAGCCGAAGGGCGAACATGAACACTGAAGCTTTCTTT.

The table lists this clonotype with many counts. This rearrangement joins TRBV20-1 to TRBJ2-7; D is unclear. Looked up from germline, CDR1 is DFQATT and CDR2 is SNEGSKA (reference sequence). V shed 0 bases and J shed 6 bases, with 6 bases lying between them. The CDR3 consists of 11 residues. CDR3 protein: CSARDRSEQYV. The CDR3 DNA reads TGCAGTGCTAGAGATCGGTCCGAGCAGTACGTC.

This clonotype was detected ten times or more. The J gene is TRBJ2-5, the V gene TRBV5-5; unclear D gene. The CDR3 length is 14 residues. V was clipped by 3 bases and J by 1 base, with 10 bases between them. The germline gives CDR1 SGHKS, CDR2 YYEKEE (reference sequence). This CDR3 is CASSWNSIQETQYF. Written as DNA, the CDR3 is TGTGCCAGCAGCTGGAATAGTATCCAAGAGACCCAGTACTTC.

Remarks on this clonotype: A much larger clone sits a single nucleotide away, making a read error possible. The gene calls are TRBV18 and TRBJ1-1; D might be TRBD1 (6 bases). Per germline, CDR1 KGHSH and CDR2 LQKENI. The CDR3 spans 13 residues. The ends were cut back, 8 bases at V and 6 bases at J, with 16 bases in the middle. This CDR3 is CASTRGADSEAFF. The CDR3 DNA is TGTGCCAGCACGCGGGGGGCGGACTCTGAAGCTTTCTTT.

This clonotype was seen ten or more times. V gene TRBV5-1 combines with J gene TRBJ1-1; perhaps TRBD1 as D (5 bases). This CDR3 contains 15 residues. Trimming stripped 4 bases from V and 2 bases from J, with 15 bases between. The germline V gene has CDR1 SGHRS and CDR2 YFSETQ. CDR3 protein: CASSTGTASNTEAFF. CDR3 coding DNA: TGCGCCAGCAGCACCGGGACGGCCTCCAACACTGAAGCTTTCTTT. Full variable domain (rest looked up from reference TRBV5-1 and TRBJ1-1): KAGVTQTPRYLIKTRGQQVTLSCSPISGHRSVSWYQQTPGQGLQFLFEYFSETQRNKGNFPGRFSGRQFSNSRSEMNVSTLELGDSALYLCASSTGTASNTEAFFGQGTRLTVV.

This clonotype appeared many times. The genes are TRBV15 and TRBJ2-3, with 12 bases lining up with TRBD1. Losses at the gene ends were 6 bases for V and 5 bases for J; bases not matched to a gene: 12. CDR1 is LNHNV, CDR2 YYDKDF, per germline (reference sequence). This CDR3 contains 17 residues. The CDR3 coding sequence is TGTGCCACCAGTAGTTTCCCGGGACAGGGGGCGAGAGATACGCAGTATTTT. Residues: CATSSFPGQGARDTQYF.

The chain carries TRBV19 and TRBJ1-1, with a tentative D call TRBD1 (5 bases). The V gene lost 4 bases and the J gene lost 6 bases, with 15 bases spanning the gap. CDR1 LNHDA and CDR2 SQIVND come from the germline V gene (reference sequence). The CDR3 is 14 amino acids. CDR3 bases: TGTGCCAGTAGTACCTACGGGGCCGGGGCTGAAGCTTTCTTT. Translated: CASSTYGAGAEAFF.